The next 17 T cell receptor beta chains were all read from a single sample in a study of CD4 T cells in relation to SARS-CoV-2 and coronaviruses. Profiled with immunoSEQ multiplex PCR; TCRdb holds only in-frame clones, not every one. The sample holds about 38,000 clones, around 89% seen once. Sequencing input: memory CD4+ T cells from PBMCs. All receptors derive from an adult with COVID-19.

The chain combines TRBV24-1 with TRBJ2-1; D remains ambiguous. The ends were cut back, 7 bases at V and 6 bases at J, with 9 bases in the middle. Germline CDR1 KGHDR, CDR2 SFDVKD. The CDR3 loop spans 12 amino acids. The CDR3 DNA sequence: TGTGCCACCAGGAGCCCTGGCAATGAGCAGTTCTTC. It codes for CATRSPGNEQFF.

This clone was found a few times. The CDR3 sequence: CASSELAGPGELFF. CDR3 nucleotides: TGTGCCAGCAGTGAGCTAGCGGGGCCCGGGGAGCTGTTTTTT. The chain is built from TRBV6-4 and TRBJ2-2; 9 bases fit TRBD2. V shed 3 bases, J shed 6 bases, and the junction held 2 bases outside the gene matches. The CDR3 loop spans 14 amino acids. From germline, CDR1 is MRHNA and CDR2 SNTAGT.

V gene TRBV19 combines with J gene TRBJ2-7, with 9 bases aligning to TRBD1. J lost 3 bases, V lost 8 bases, and 8 bases had no gene match. CDR1 and CDR2 from the germline V gene are LNHDA and SQIVND (reference sequence). CDR3 length: 14 residues. CDR3 residues: CASSLGGQGYEQYF. CDR3 DNA: TGTGCCAGTTCTCTGGGGGGACAGGGCTACGAGCAGTACTTC.

The chain is built from TRBV28 and TRBJ2-4, with a possible D match to TRBD1 (7 bases). V lost 10 bases and J 1 base, leaving 17 bases between the germline ends. In germline, CDR1 is MDHEN, CDR2 SYDVKM. The CDR3 extends over 15 amino acids. CDR3 bases: TGTGCCACCAGAGGAGGGGGCCTGGCCAAAAACATTCAGTACTTC. It is translated as CATRGGGLAKNIQYF.

V and J are TRBV6-5 and TRBJ1-1, with no clear D. Germline V gene sequence: CDR1 MNHEY, CDR2 SVGAGI. This CDR3 has 13 amino acids. Deletions cut 8 bases from V and 1 base from J, with 11 bases between. CDR3 coding DNA: TGTGCCAGCCTACGAGATCGGAACACTGAAGCTTTCTTT. The encoded protein is CASLRDRNTEAFF.

V and J are TRBV10-3 and TRBJ2-7; 9 nucleotides line up with TRBD1. This CDR3 comprises 14 residues. J gave up 3 bases and V 1 base, and 1 base lay outside the gene matches. Germline CDR1 and CDR2: ENHRY and SYGVKD. The CDR3 sequence is CAISEWGQGYEQYF. DNA of the CDR3: TGTGCCATCAGTGAGTGGGGACAGGGCTACGAGCAGTACTTC.

The V gene is TRBV29-1, the J gene TRBJ1-5; maybe TRBD1 (5 bases). The CDR3 runs to 14 residues. Germline CDR1 reads SQVTM; CDR2 reads ANQGSEA. Trimming removed 4 bases from V and 5 bases from J, with 15 bases in between. The CDR3 loop reads CSVVSGARDQPQHF. In DNA form, the CDR3 reads TGCAGCGTTGTTAGCGGGGCCCGGGATCAGCCCCAGCATTTT.

This chain joins TRBV9 and TRBJ2-3, with D possibly matching TRBD2 (7 bases). Germline values: CDR1 SGDLS, CDR2 YYNGEE. V was clipped by 6 bases and J by 6 bases, with 20 bases between them. The CDR3 spans 15 residues. Here the CDR3 DNA reads TGTGCCAGCACCAGCGTCCCGGGGGGCCTGGATACGCAGTATTTT. Its translation is CASTSVPGGLDTQYF.

V is TRBV7-2 and J is TRBJ2-2, with D hard to call. Germline CDR1 reads SGHTA; CDR2 reads FQGNSA. This CDR3 comprises 13 residues. Trimming pared 3 bases from V and 3 bases from J, leaving 5 bases between. This CDR3 is CASSFSYTGELFF. DNA of the CDR3: TGTGCCAGCAGCTTTTCCTACACCGGGGAGCTGTTTTTT.

CDR3 bases: TGTGCCAGCAGCCGGCAACTAGCGGGGTTTACAGATACGCAGTATTTT. This translates into CASSRQLAGFTDTQYF. The rearrangement uses TRBV5-6 and TRBJ2-3, with TRBD2 identical over 10 bases. The CDR3 runs 16 residues. CDR1 is SGHDT and CDR2 is YYEEEE in the germline V gene. The junction had 8 bases not matched to a gene; V was cut back by 4 bases and J by 3 bases.

The gene calls are TRBV11-2 and TRBJ2-2, with D uncertain. Deletions cut 2 bases from V and 0 bases from J, with 10 bases between. The CDR3 runs 16 residues. CDR1 SGHAT and CDR2 FQNNGV come from the germline V gene. The CDR3: CASSLFYSANTGELFF. CDR3 DNA sequence: TGTGCCAGCAGCTTATTTTACAGCGCGAACACCGGGGAGCTGTTTTTT.

This chain connects TRBV7-3 to TRBJ1-2; no firm D call. The CDR3 loop spans 15 amino acids. Germline assignment: CDR1 SGHTA and CDR2 FQGTGA. The V end was cut by 5 bases, the J end by 6 bases, with 19 bases between. This chain's CDR3 is CASSRRREPSDGYTF. Here the CDR3 DNA reads TGTGCCAGCAGCCGGAGGAGGGAACCTTCTGATGGCTACACCTTC. The variable domain in full, with the rest retrieved from reference TRBV7-3 and TRBJ1-2, is GAGVSQTPSNKVTEKGKYVELRCDPISGHTALYWYRQSLGQGPEFLIYFQGTGAADDSGLPNDRFFAVRPEGSVSTLKIQRTERGDSAVYLCASSRRREPSDGYTFGSGTRLTVV.

V is TRBV6-1 and J is TRBJ1-5; D not resolved. V lost 1 base and J lost 2, with 12 bases in between. Germline V gene data show CDR1 as MNHNS and CDR2 as SASEGT. The CDR3 length is 16 residues. CDR3 amino acids: CASSEVLGSGNQPQHF. CDR3 nucleotide sequence: TGTGCCAGCAGTGAAGTTCTCGGTAGCGGCAATCAGCCCCAGCATTTT.

The chain has TRBV3-1 (or the pseudogene TRBV3-2) and TRBJ1-2; 11 nucleotides line up with TRBD1. The V gene end was trimmed by 4 bases and the J gene end by 7 bases; junction bases not matched to a gene: 5. This CDR3 has 14 amino acids. The germline V gene has CDR1 LGHDT and CDR2 YNNKEL (reference sequence). Here the CDR3 DNA reads TGTGCCAGCAGCCTTGGACAGGGGGCGGGTGGCTACACCTTC. Translating gives CASSLGQGAGGYTF.

This clone was found a few times. The rearrangement joins TRBV29-1 to TRBJ2-2; 8 nucleotides align to TRBD1. V dropped 6 bases and J dropped 7; count of bases not matched to a gene: 4. Germline-derived CDR1 and CDR2 are SQVTM and ANQGSEA. The CDR3 totals 12 residues. The CDR3 spells CSVGQGRGELFF. The CDR3 DNA follows: TGCAGCGTAGGACAGGGCCGCGGGGAGCTGTTTTTT.

The CDR3 DNA reads TGTGCCAGTATAGACCCAGCCAGGGGGTTTGGGACTGAAGCTTTCTTT. Its translation: CASIDPARGFGTEAFF. This chain joins TRBV19 and TRBJ1-1, with 7 bases aligning to TRBD1. Germline V gene data show CDR1 as LNHDA and CDR2 as SQIVND (reference sequence). This CDR3 comprises 16 residues. The J segment lost 5 bases and the V segment lost 7 bases, leaving 16 bases of the junction unmatched.

The V gene is TRBV5-1, the J gene TRBJ2-2; 12 nucleotides align to TRBD1. The CDR3 extends over 15 amino acids. Germline V gene data show CDR1 as SGHRS and CDR2 as YFSETQ. The V and J ends lost 6 bases and 6 bases, in that order; junction bases with no gene match: 6. For the CDR3, the DNA is TGCGCCAGCACCACCGGGACAGGGGGCTCCGGGGAGCTGTTTTTT. This translates into CASTTGTGGSGELFF.